A selection of T cell receptor beta chains follows, all from one sample in a study of T cells in localized non-small cell lung cancer. Only in-frame clones appear in the TCRdb table, and some are missing; sequencing was by immunoSEQ multiplex PCR. This table has over 1,000 clones, 25% to 30% appearing once. The sample here was normal lung tissue next to the tumor, taken before any cancer treatment. The receptors stem from a male donor older than 55 with stage II squamous cell lung carcinoma. CDR3s leave out the opening cysteine and the closing phenylalanine or tryptophan. The order of the fields is V gene, CDR3 length, CDR3 protein.

v_gene: TRBV18; len: 10; CDR3aa: ASSRPQSKAF
v_gene: TRBV7-3; len: 21; CDR3aa: ASSLMTDRGPVPYSGNPNTIY
v_gene: TRBV15; len: 13; CDR3aa: ATSREWRVLNEQF
v_gene: TRBV6-8; len: 15; CDR3aa: ASSPPIAEGGSYEQY
v_gene: TRBV11-3; len: 14; CDR3aa: ASSSTYSGGGEKLF
v_gene: TRBV5-1; len: 14; CDR3aa: ASSLDPLPGNTEAF
v_gene: TRBV29-1; len: 14; CDR3aa: SVVFRGRFSPNEQF
v_gene: TRBV6-8; len: 12; CDR3aa: ASSSASYQETQY
v_gene: TRBV9; len: 16; CDR3aa: ASSVRWGTSGHYNEQF
v_gene: TRBV19; len: 14; CDR3aa: ASSRASGGAYNEQF
v_gene: TRBV28; len: 12; CDR3aa: ASTWAAMNTEAF
v_gene: TRBV25-1; len: 13; CDR3aa: ASSAKDRLNTEAF
v_gene: TRBV9; len: 10; CDR3aa: ASRGITYEQY
v_gene: TRBV6-7; len: 16; CDR3aa: ASSYFGFCSAVEETQY
v_gene: TRBV18; len: 11; CDR3aa: ASCPGQGGEQY
v_gene: TRBV11-3; len: 12; CDR3aa: ASSSRSGGNEQF
v_gene: TRBV28; len: 11; CDR3aa: ASSSTGRSEAF
v_gene: TRBV29-1; len: 10; CDR3aa: SVEVGGSEAF
v_gene: TRBV9; len: 12; CDR3aa: ASSLQGADTEAF
v_gene: TRBV6-8; len: 14; CDR3aa: ASSLSNQGAYTEAF
v_gene: TRBV4-1; len: 13; CDR3aa: ASSQSGTGAYEQY
v_gene: TRBV29-1; len: 10; CDR3aa: SVKTGQYGYT
v_gene: TRBV15; len: 16; CDR3aa: ATSRVGDFDRGRSPLH
v_gene: TRBV11-3; len: 13; CDR3aa: ASSQPGREADTQY
v_gene: TRBV6-8; len: 14; CDR3aa: ASSPRISSYNSPLH
v_gene: TRBV4-1; len: 15; CDR3aa: ASSQEGTQGLDYGYT
v_gene: TRBV11-3; len: 12; CDR3aa: ASSHRDGNYGYT
v_gene: TRBV15; len: 15; CDR3aa: ATSRDRGASGKSEQF
v_gene: TRBV28; len: 15; CDR3aa: ASSLGVGAGEGYGYT
v_gene: TRBV6-8; len: 13; CDR3aa: AISSGLAGDGELF
v_gene: TRBV6-8; len: 11; CDR3aa: ASSETRGLTQY
v_gene: TRBV19; len: 16; CDR3aa: ASSIVGYGIGNSGELF
v_gene: TRBV9; len: 10; CDR3aa: ASSVGGGPQH
v_gene: TRBV23-1; len: 11; CDR3aa: ASSLGENQPQH
v_gene: TRBV9; len: 10; CDR3aa: ASSVATGELF
v_gene: TRBV19; len: 10; CDR3aa: ASSMGYPEAF
v_gene: TRBV29-1; len: 15; CDR3aa: SVVWASGDSGANVLT
v_gene: TRBV9; len: 13; CDR3aa: ASSRDGLSNQPQH
v_gene: TRBV11-3; len: 12; CDR3aa: ASSLVMSYNEQF
v_gene: TRBV11-3; len: 14; CDR3aa: ASSQTLAGGVNEQF
v_gene: TRBV19; len: 11; CDR3aa: ASSIAILYEAF
v_gene: TRBV11-3; len: 13; CDR3aa: ASSAWTGYNSPLH
v_gene: TRBV9; len: 10; CDR3aa: ASSELVMGLF